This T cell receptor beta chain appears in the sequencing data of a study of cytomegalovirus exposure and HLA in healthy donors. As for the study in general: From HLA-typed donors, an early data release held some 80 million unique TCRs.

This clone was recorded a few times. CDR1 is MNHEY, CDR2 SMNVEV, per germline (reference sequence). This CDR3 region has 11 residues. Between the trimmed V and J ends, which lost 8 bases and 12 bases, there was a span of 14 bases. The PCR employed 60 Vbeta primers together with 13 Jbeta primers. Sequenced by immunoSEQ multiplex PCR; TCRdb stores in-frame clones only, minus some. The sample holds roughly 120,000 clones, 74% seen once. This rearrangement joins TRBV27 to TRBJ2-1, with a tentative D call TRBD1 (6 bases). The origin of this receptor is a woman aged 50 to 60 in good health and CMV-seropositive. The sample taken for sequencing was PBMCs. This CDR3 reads CASATGSLQFF. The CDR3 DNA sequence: TGTGCCAGCGCAACAGGGTCGCTGCAGTTCTTC.